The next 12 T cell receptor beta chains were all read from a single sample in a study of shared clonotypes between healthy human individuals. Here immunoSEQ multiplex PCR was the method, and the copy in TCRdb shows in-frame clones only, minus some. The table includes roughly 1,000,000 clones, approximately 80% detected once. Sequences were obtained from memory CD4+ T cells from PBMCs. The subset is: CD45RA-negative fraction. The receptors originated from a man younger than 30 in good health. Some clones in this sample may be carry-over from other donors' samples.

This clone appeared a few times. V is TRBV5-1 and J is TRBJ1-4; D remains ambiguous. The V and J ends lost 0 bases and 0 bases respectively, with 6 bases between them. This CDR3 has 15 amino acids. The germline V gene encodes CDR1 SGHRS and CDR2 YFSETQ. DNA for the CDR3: TGCGCCAGCAGCTTGGGGCAGCCAACTAATGAAAAACTGTTTTTT. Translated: CASSLGQPTNEKLFF.

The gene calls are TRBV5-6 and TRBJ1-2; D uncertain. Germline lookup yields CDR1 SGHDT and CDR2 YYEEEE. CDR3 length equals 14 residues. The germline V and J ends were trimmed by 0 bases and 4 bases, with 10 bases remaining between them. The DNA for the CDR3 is TGTGCCAGCAGCTTGGGAGGGAGGGCCTATGGCTACACCTTC. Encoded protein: CASSLGGRAYGYTF.

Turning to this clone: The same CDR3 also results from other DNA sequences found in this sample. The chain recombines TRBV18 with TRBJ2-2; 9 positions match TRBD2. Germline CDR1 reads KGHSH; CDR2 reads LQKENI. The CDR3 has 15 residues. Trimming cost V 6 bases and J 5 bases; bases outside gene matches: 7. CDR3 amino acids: CASSPRLADTGELFF. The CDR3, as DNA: TGTGCCAGCTCCCCCCGACTAGCGGATACCGGGGAGCTGTTTTTT.

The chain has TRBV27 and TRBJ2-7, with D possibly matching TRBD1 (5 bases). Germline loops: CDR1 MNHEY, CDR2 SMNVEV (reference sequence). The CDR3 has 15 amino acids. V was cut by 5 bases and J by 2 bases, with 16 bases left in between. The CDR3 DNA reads TGTGCCAGCAGTACCCATGGGGCCTTTACCTACGAGCAGTACTTC. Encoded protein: CASSTHGAFTYEQYF.

The CDR3 coding sequence is TGCAGCGTTGAGGAAGAGGAAGGCTACACCTTC. This translates into CSVEEEEGYTF. The chain employs TRBV29-1 and TRBJ1-2; no clear D gene. Germline V lookup: CDR1 SQVTM, CDR2 ANQGSEA. The CDR3 extends over 11 amino acids. The V end lost 3 bases, the J end lost 8 bases, and 10 bases lay between the germline ends.

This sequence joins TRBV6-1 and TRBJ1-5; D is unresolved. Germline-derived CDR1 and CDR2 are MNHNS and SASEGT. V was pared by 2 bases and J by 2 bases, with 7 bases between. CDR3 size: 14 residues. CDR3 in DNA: TGTGCCAGCAGTGAATTAAAAGGCAATCAGCCCCAGCATTTT. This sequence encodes CASSELKGNQPQHF.

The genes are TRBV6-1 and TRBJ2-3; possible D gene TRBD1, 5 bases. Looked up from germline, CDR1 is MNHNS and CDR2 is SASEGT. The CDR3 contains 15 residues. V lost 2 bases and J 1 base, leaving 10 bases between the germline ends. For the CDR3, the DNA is TGTGCCAGCAGTGAAAGCGTCAGGGGCACAGATACGCAGTATTTT. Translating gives CASSESVRGTDTQYF.

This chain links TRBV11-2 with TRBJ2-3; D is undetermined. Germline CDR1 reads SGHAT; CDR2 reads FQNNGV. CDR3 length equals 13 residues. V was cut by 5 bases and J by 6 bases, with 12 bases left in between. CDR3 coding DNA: TGTGCCAGCAGCCCGGATACGATGGATACGCAGTATTTT. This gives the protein CASSPDTMDTQYF.

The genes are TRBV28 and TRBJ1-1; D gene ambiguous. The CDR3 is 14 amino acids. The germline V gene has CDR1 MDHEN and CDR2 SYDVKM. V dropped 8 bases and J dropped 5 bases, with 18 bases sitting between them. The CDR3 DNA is TGTGCCAGCGCTCGTGGGTATCTTTATACTGAAGCTTTCTTT. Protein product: CASARGYLYTEAFF.

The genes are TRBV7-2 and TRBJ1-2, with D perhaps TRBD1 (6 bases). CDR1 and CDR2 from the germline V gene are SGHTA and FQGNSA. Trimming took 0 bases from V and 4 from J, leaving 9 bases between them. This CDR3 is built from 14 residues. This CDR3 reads CASSLAGRGYGYTF. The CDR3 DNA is TGTGCCAGCAGCTTAGCCGGCAGGGGCTATGGCTACACCTTC.

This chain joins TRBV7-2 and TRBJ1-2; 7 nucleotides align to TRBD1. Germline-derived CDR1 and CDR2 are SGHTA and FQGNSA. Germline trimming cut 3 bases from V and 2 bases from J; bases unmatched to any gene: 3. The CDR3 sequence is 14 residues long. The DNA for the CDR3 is TGTGCCAGCAGCTTTCGCAGGGGGAACTATGGCTACACCTTC. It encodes CASSFRRGNYGYTF.

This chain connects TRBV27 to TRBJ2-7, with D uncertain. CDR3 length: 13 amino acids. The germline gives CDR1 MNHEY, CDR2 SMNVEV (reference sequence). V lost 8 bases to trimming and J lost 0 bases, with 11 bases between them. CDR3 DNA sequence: TGTGCCAGCCGGCGGACCGCCTCCTACGAGCAGTACTTC. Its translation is CASRRTASYEQYF.